This T cell receptor beta chain was observed in a study of T cells after yellow fever vaccination (dated 2019 in TCRdb). General notes on the study: Libraries from fractions with low cell numbers were prepared with the SMART-Seq v4 Ultra Low Input RNA kit. To track T-cell clones before and after primary and booster YFV17D yellow fever vaccination, bulk TCR alpha and beta repertoires were sequenced longitudinally. The cohort comprised two healthy male donors, one aged 18 to 29 and one aged 30 to 40 years. Bulk PBMC replicates and cell subsets were isolated from blood drawn at multiple timepoints before and after both primary and secondary immunization.

General conclusions and limits of the study: Because the study included only a couple of donors, the extent to which the findings can be generalized is limited. Compared with the primary T-cell response, the secondary T-cell response was faster but weaker, reaching its peak on day 5 rather than on day 15. Because abundant contaminating clonotypes from the bulk population could be contained in FACS-sorted repertoires, computational filtering was required. A small share of clonotypes occurred in both CD4 and CD8 compartments, likely arising from convergent recombination. After the booster, most clones that had expanded after primary vaccination were detected again (about 97% of CD4 and 88% of CD8), suggesting broad maintenance of memory.

CDR3 length: 14 amino acids, cysteine to phenylalanine. The CDR3 DNA has 42 bases and is translated from base 1. The germline V and J ends show losses of 3 bases and 8 bases respectively, and no gene match explains 6 bases of the junction. CDR1 and CDR2, per the germline V gene, are SGHRS and YFSETQ. The sequencer listed for this sample is Illumina NovaSeq 6000. TCR cDNA was synthesized by 5'RACE template switching, which introduced a universal primer site and unique molecular identifiers. Priming of cDNA synthesis was performed from both the TCR alpha and TCR beta constant segments. Library amplification involved two PCR steps, and the second step added sample barcodes and sequencing adapters. Sequencing of the libraries was done on either Illumina HiSeq 2500 (2x100 bp) or NovaSeq (2x150 bp). As for the original processing: Demultiplexing of reads and collapsing into UMI consensus sequences were performed with MIGEC, and V(D)J alignment was carried out with MiXCR. Vaccine-responding clonotypes were defined with edgeR using replicate PBMC samples, requiring FDR below 0.01 and a log2 fold change above 5 up to day 15. CD4 or CD8 identity was assigned to each bulk clonotype according to whether the clonotype was present at higher abundance in the sequenced CD4 repertoire or the sequenced CD8 repertoire. The raw public data were reprocessed by TCRdb itself: fastp quality trimming at Q25, MiXCR clonotype calling, in-frame beta chains only. Each entry merges the rows of one CDR3 protein and shows their most common DNA and genes. V and J calls and clone size were set by TCRdb, not the authors. This sample lists approximately 330,000 distinct CDR3 sequences; roughly 4.3% were detected once. The ten largest clones take up 20% to 25% of the sample.

The label giving this sample's treatment or condition can be read as: live attenuated yellow fever vaccine strain. At each blood-draw timepoint, two biological replicates of bulk PBMCs were obtained. A standard Ficoll-Paque protocol was used to isolate PBMCs from peripheral blood. RNA was extracted with TriZol from bulk PBMCs, CD4 and CD8 fractions, and dextramer-positive and dextramer-negative fractions. Comment on this clonotype: Its antigen target is currently unknown. One base away there is no much larger clone; base qualities are not given.

This sequence originates from a young man who received the YFV17D yellow fever vaccine. The sample in question was PBMCs, obtained 5 days after the yellow fever booster vaccination. In this chain, TRBV5-1 is recombined with TRBJ2-1; 9 of the junction bases match TRBD1. The DNA reads as follows: TGCGCCAGCAGCTGGGGGACAGGGTGGGATGAGCAGTTCTTC. It is translated as CASSWGTGWDEQFF.